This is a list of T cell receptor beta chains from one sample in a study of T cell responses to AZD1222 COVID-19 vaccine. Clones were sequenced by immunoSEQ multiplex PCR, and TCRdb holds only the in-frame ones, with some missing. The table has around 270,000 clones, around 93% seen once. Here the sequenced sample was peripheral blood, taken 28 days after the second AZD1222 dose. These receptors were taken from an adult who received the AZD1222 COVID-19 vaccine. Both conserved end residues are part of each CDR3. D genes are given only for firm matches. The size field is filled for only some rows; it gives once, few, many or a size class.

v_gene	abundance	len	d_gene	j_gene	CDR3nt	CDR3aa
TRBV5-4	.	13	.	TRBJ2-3	TGTGCCAGCAGCTTCGGCAGCACAGATACGCAGTATTTT	CASSFGSTDTQYF
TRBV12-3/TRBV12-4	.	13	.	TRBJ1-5	TGTGCCAGCAGTTACACTGGGGATCAGCCCCAGCATTTT	CASSYTGDQPQHF
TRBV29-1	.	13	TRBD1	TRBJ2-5	TGCAGCGTGCGACAGGAGGACAGGGTGACCCAGTACTTC	CSVRQEDRVTQYF
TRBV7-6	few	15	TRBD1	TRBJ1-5	TGTGCCAGCAGTCCAGGGGGATCGGGCAATCAGCCCCAGCATTTT	CASSPGGSGNQPQHF
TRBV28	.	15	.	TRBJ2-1	TGTGCCAGCAGTTTTTGGCAGGGGAGGGCCAATGAGCAGTTCTTC	CASSFWQGRANEQFF
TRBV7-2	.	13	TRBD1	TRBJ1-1	TGTGCCAGCAGCACTGACAGGGGCACTGAAGCTTTCTTT	CASSTDRGTEAFF
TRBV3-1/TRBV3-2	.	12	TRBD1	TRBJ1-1	TGTGCCAGCAGCCAGGGGACAGACGGAGCTTTCTTT	CASSQGTDGAFF
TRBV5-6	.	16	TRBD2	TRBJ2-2	TGTGCCAGCAGTCCAGGTAGCGGGAGGTCGGCCGGGGAGCTGTTTTTT	CASSPGSGRSAGELFF
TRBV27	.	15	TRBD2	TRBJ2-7	TGTGCCAGCAGTCTGAGGGAGGGAGGGAGGTACGAGCAGTACTTC	CASSLREGGRYEQYF
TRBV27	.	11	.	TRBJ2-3	TGTGCCAGCAGTGGGGGAGATACGCAGTATTTT	CASSGGDTQYF
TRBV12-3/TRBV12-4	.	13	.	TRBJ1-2	TGTGCCAGCAGTTTTGCAGGTGCTTATGGCTACACCTTC	CASSFAGAYGYTF
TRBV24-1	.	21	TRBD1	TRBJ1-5	TGTGCCACCAGTGATTCCTTTTCCGGGACAGGGTGGGGTAATGGGAATCAGCCCCAGCATTTT	CATSDSFSGTGWGNGNQPQHF
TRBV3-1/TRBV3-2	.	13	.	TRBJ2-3	TGTGCCAGCAGCCCGCCAAGCACAGATACGCAGTATTTT	CASSPPSTDTQYF
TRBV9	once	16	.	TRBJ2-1	TGTGCCAGCAGCGTAGGATGGCGGAGCTCCTACAATGAGCAGTTCTTC	CASSVGWRSSYNEQFF
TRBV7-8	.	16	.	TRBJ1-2	TGTGCCAGCAGCGCTAGCCGGGTCGGAGCTAACTATGGCTACACCTTC	CASSASRVGANYGYTF
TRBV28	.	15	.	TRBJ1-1	TGTGCCAGCTTTACTGCCGGGACGATAAACACTGAAGCTTTCTTT	CASFTAGTINTEAFF
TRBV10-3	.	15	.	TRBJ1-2	TGTGCCATCAGTGATGGGCAGGGTTGGGGCTATGGCTACACCTTC	CAISDGQGWGYGYTF
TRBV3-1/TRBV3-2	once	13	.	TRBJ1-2	TGTGCCAGCAGCCACCGACTCCACTATGGCTACACCTTC	CASSHRLHYGYTF
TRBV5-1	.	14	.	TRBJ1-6	TGCGCCAGCAGCTTGGCGGGGAGAAATTCACCCCTCCACTTT	CASSLAGRNSPLHF
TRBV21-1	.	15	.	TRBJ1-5	TGTGCCAGCAGCACCCCGCAGGGGATTAATCAGCCCCAGCATTTT	CASSTPQGINQPQHF
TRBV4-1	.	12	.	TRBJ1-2	TGCGCCAGCAGCCAAAACACCTATGGCTACACCTTC	CASSQNTYGYTF
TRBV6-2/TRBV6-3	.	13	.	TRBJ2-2	TGTGCCAGCAGTCCCTCTGCGGCCGGGGAGCTGTTTTTT	CASSPSAAGELFF
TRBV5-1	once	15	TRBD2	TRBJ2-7	TGCGCCAGCACGCCTCTAGCGGGAGGGCCGGGGGAGCAGTACTTC	CASTPLAGGPGEQYF
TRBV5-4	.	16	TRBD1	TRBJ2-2	TGTGCCAGCACCCCGCCCGGGACAGAGAACACCGGGGAGCTGTTTTTT	CASTPPGTENTGELFF
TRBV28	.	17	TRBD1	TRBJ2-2	TGTGCCAGCAGTTTCTCTTGGACAGGGAGAAACACCGGGGAGCTGTTTTTT	CASSFSWTGRNTGELFF
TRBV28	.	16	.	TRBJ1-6	TGTGCCAGCAGTCCCGGGGGGGGCTCCTATAATTCACCCCTCCACTTT	CASSPGGGSYNSPLHF
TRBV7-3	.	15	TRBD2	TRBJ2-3	TGTGCCAGCAGCTTAGGCGGGAGTATCGGGGGGACGCAGTATTTT	CASSLGGSIGGTQYF
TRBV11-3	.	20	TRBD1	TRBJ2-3	TGTGCCAGCAGCTTAGCCTCTGAGACTTCGAGGGGGCGATGCACAGATACGCAGTATTTT	CASSLASETSRGRCTDTQYF
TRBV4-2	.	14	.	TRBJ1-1	TGTGCCAGCAGCCAAGATTCGGGGGTCCCGTGGGCTTTCTTT	CASSQDSGVPWAFF
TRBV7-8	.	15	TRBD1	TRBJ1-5	TGTGCCAGCAGCTTAGATGGGACAGGATTTCAGCCCCAGCATTTT	CASSLDGTGFQPQHF
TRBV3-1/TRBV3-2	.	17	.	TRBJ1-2	TGTGCCAGCAGCCAAGGGACGGGGGGGAGCTCGATTAGGGGCTACACCTTC	CASSQGTGGSSIRGYTF
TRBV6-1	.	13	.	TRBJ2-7	TGTGCCAGCAGTGATACGGGGGCAAGGGAGCAGTACTTC	CASSDTGAREQYF
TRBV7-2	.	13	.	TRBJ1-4	TGTGCCAGCAGCTTGGGGGGGAGTGAAAAACTGTTTTTT	CASSLGGSEKLFF
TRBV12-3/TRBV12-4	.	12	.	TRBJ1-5	TGTGCCAGCAGCGAAACACGAAAGCCCCAGCATTTT	CASSETRKPQHF
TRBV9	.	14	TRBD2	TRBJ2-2	TGTGCCAGCAGCTTGGGACTAACCACCGGGGAGCTGTTTTTT	CASSLGLTTGELFF
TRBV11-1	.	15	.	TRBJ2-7	TGTGCCAGCAGCTTAGACCCGGGGGGCCCCTACGAGCAGTACTTC	CASSLDPGGPYEQYF
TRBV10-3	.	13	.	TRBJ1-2	TGTGCCATCAGGGGGACGGGGGTGAGTGGCTACACCTTC	CAIRGTGVSGYTF
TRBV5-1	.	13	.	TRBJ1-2	TGCGCCAGCAGCTTGGGCGGTAACTATGGCTACACCTTC	CASSLGGNYGYTF
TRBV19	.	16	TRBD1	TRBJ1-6	TGTGCCAGTACGGGACAGGGGGTGTCCTATAATTCACCCCTCCACTTT	CASTGQGVSYNSPLHF
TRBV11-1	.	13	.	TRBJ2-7	TGTGCCAGCAGCTTTTCAGGGTCCTACGAGCAGTACTTC	CASSFSGSYEQYF
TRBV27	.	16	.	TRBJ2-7	TGTGCCAGCAGTACTAGCTCGGAGCACTTTCCCTACGAGCAGTACTTC	CASSTSSEHFPYEQYF
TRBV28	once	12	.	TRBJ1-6	TGTGCCAGCACCCTTAGCTCTTCACCCCTCCACTTT	CASTLSSSPLHF
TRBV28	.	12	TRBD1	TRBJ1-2	TGTGCCAGCAGCTCCGGGACAGGGGGCTACACCTTC	CASSSGTGGYTF
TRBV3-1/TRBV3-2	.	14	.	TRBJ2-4	TGTGCCAGCAGCCTGCGGGACGGGAAAAACATTCAGTACTTC	CASSLRDGKNIQYF
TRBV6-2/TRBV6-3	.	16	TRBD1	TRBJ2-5	TGTGCCAGCAGTTACCCCGGACAGGTTCTACAAGAGACCCAGTACTTC	CASSYPGQVLQETQYF
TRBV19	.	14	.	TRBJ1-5	TGTGCCAGTAGTATAGGAGGTAAGGGTCAGCCCCAGCATTTT	CASSIGGKGQPQHF
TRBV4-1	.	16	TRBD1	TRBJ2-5	TGCGCCAGCAGCCAGGTAAACAGGGGCAGCGACGGGACCCAGTACTTC	CASSQVNRGSDGTQYF
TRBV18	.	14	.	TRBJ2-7	TGTGCCAGCTCACCCACACAAGCGGCCTACGAGCAGTACTTC	CASSPTQAAYEQYF
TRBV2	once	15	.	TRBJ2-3	TGTGCCAGCAGTGAAAGGCTTGTTCTCACAGATACGCAGTATTTT	CASSERLVLTDTQYF
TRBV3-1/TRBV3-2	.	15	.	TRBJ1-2	TGTGCCAGCAGCCAAGAGGGGGTTAACTACTATGGCTACACCTTC	CASSQEGVNYYGYTF